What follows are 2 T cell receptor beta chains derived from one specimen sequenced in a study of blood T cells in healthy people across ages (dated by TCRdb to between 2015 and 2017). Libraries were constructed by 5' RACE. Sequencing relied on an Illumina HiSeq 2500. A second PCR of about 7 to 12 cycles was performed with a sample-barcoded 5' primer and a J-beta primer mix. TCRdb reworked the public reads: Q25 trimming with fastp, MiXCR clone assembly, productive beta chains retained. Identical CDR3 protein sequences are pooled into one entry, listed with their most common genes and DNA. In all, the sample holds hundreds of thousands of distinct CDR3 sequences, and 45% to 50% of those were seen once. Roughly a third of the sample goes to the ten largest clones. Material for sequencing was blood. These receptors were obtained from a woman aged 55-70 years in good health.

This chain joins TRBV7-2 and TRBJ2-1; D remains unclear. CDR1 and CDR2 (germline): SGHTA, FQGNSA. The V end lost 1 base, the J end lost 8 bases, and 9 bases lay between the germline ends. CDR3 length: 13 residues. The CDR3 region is CASSLGTWDEQFF. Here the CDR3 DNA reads TGTGCCAGCAGCTTAGGGACGTGGGATGAGCAGTTCTTC.

The CDR3 region is CAISDAEEARRTQYF. Written as DNA, the CDR3 is TGTGCCATCAGTGATGCGGAGGAGGCCAGGAGGACCCAGTACTTC. The genes are TRBV10-3 and TRBJ2-5, with D tentatively TRBD2 (5 bases). V lost 3 bases, J lost 7 bases, and 18 bases lay in between. Per germline, CDR1 ENHRY and CDR2 SYGVKD. The CDR3 extends over 15 amino acids.